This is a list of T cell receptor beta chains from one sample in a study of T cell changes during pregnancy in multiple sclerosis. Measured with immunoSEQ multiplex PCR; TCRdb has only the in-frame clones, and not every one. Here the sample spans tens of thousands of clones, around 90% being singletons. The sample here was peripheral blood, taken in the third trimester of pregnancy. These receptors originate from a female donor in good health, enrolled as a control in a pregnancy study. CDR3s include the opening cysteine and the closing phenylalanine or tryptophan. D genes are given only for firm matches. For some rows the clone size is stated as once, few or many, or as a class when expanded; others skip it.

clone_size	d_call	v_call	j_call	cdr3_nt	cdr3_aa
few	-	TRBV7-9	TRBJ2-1	TGTGCCAGCAGCTCTCTAGATGAGCAGTTCTTC	CASSSLDEQFF
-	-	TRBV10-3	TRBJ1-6	TGTGCCATCAGTGAGTCTGACATCTATAATTCACCCCTCCACTTT	CAISESDIYNSPLHF
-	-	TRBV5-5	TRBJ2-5	TGTGCCAGCAGCTTCGGGAACAGCTACCAAGAGACCCAGTACTTC	CASSFGNSYQETQYF
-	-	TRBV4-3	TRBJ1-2	TGCGCCAGCAGCCAGGGAGGGAACGATGGCTACACCTTC	CASSQGGNDGYTF
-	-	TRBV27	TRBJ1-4	TGTGCCAGCAGGGACAGACCAACTAATGAAAAACTGTTTTTT	CASRDRPTNEKLFF
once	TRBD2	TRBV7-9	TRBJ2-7	TGTGCCAGCAGCGGAGCGGGGGGGCTGACTTTAATCTACGAGCAGTACTTC	CASSGAGGLTLIYEQYF
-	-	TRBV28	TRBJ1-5	TGTGCCAGCAGTTTCCCCTATAGCAATCAGCCCCAGCATTTT	CASSFPYSNQPQHF
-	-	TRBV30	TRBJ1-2	TGTGCCTGGAGTGATCAAAACCCTCGACTAGGGAACCCGAGAGGGGGCTACACCTTC	CAWSDQNPRLGNPRGGYTF
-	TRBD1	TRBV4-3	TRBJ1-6	TGCGCCAGCAGCCAAGGGGCCGGGACAGCTAATTCACCCCTCCACTTT	CASSQGAGTANSPLHF
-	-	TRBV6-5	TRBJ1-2	TGTGCCAGCAAGCCGTTTGTGCAGAGGTCGGGCTACACCTTC	CASKPFVQRSGYTF
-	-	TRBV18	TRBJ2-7	TGTGCCAGCTCACCTGGCCTTAACTACGAGCAGTACTTC	CASSPGLNYEQYF
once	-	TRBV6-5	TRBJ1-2	TGTGCCAGCAGTATGGGGACATTCTATGGCTACACCTTC	CASSMGTFYGYTF
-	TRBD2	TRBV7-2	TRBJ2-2	TGTGCCAGCACCATTCTGGGCGGGGGGGCCATGGGGGAGCTGTTTTTT	CASTILGGGAMGELFF
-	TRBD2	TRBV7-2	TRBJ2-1	TGTGCCAGCAGCCTCAGACTAGCGGGGGGCATCAGTGAGCAGTTCTTC	CASSLRLAGGISEQFF
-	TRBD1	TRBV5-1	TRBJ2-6	TGCGCCAGCAGCTCTACCGGGACAGCTCTCTCTGGGGCCAACGTCCTGACTTTC	CASSSTGTALSGANVLTF
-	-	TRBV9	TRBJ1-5	TGTGCCAGCAGCGTAGCGGGGGGACGGCAGCCCCAGCATTTT	CASSVAGGRQPQHF
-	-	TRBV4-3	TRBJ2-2	TGCGCCAGCAGCCTCCGAAGGGGGTTGAAGGGGCTGACCGGGGAGCTGTTTTTT	CASSLRRGLKGLTGELFF
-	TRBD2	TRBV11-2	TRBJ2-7	TGTGCCAGCAGCTGGGGACTAGCGGGGGACTACGAGCAGTACTTC	CASSWGLAGDYEQYF
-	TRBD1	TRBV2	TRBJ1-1	TGTGCCAGCACCCAGGGGGCGGAAACTGAAGCTTTCTTT	CASTQGAETEAFF
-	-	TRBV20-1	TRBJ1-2	TGCAGTGCTAACAGGAACTATGGCTACACCTTC	CSANRNYGYTF
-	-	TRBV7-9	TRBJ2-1	TGTGCCAGCAGCCCCGTTCGGGGGAATGAGCAGTTCTTC	CASSPVRGNEQFF
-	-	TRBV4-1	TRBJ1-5	TGCGCCAGCAGCCAAGTCACAGGGTATCAGCCCCAGCATTTT	CASSQVTGYQPQHF
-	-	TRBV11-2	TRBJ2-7	TGTGCCAGCAGCTTAGAGCGGACCTACGAGCAGTACTTC	CASSLERTYEQYF
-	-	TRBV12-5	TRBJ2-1	TGTGCTAGTGGTTCCTCCGGAGGGATTTACAATGAGCAGTTCTTC	CASGSSGGIYNEQFF
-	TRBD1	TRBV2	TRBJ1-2	TGTGCCAGCAGTGAAAAGGGACAGGGCTATGGCTACACCTTC	CASSEKGQGYGYTF
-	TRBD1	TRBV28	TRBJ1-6	TGTGCCAGCAGTTTATCGTCCGGGACAGGAGGTTCACCCCTCCACTTT	CASSLSSGTGGSPLHF
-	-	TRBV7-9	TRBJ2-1	TGTGCCAGCACTACTTCCTACAATGAGCAGTTCTTC	CASTTSYNEQFF
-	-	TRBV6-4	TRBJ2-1	TGTGCCAGCAGTGAGGTAGTCCCCCACAATGAGCAGTTCTTC	CASSEVVPHNEQFF
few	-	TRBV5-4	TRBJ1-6	TGTGCCAGCAGCTTGGCCCGGGGGAGCAATTCACCCCTCCACTTT	CASSLARGSNSPLHF
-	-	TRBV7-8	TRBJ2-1	TGTGCCAGCAGCCCGGACACTTACAATGAGCAGTTCTTC	CASSPDTYNEQFF
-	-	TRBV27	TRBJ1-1	TGTGCCAGCAGGAGACGGGACACTGAAGCTTTCTTT	CASRRRDTEAFF
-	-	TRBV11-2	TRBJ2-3	TGTGCCAGCAGCGCTCCCGTAGGGGTTACGCAGTATTTT	CASSAPVGVTQYF
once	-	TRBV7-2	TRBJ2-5	TGTGCCAGCAACTATCAGGGTAATCAAGAGACCCAGTACTTC	CASNYQGNQETQYF
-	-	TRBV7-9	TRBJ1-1	TGTGCCAGCAGTTTCAGCAGGGTCGACACTGAAGCTTTCTTT	CASSFSRVDTEAFF
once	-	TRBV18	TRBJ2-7	TGTGCCAGCTCACCCAGACAGGACTACGAGCAGTACTTC	CASSPRQDYEQYF
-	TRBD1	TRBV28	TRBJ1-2	TGTGCCAGCACCTCAAGACAGGGGGCTCGGTATGGCTACACCTTC	CASTSRQGARYGYTF
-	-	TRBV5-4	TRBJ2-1	TGTGCCAGCAGGGCTTACAATGAGCAGTTCTTC	CASRAYNEQFF
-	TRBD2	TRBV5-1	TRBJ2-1	TGCGCCAGCAGCTTGGGTAGCGGGGGGGCCCGGGAGCAGTTCTTC	CASSLGSGGAREQFF
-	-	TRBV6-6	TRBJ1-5	TGTGCCAGCAGTTACTCTCAGGGGCCTCTCAATCAGCCCCAGCATTTT	CASSYSQGPLNQPQHF
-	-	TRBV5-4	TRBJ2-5	TGTGCCAGCAGCTTGGGGGGGGTGGACCAAGAGACCCAGTACTTC	CASSLGGVDQETQYF
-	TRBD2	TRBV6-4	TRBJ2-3	TGTGCCAGCAGTGTTGGTAGCGGGGGAAACACAGATACGCAGTATTTT	CASSVGSGGNTDTQYF
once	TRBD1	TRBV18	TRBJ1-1	TGTGCCAGCTCACCACGGCAGGGGGGGAACACTGAAGCTTTCTTT	CASSPRQGGNTEAFF
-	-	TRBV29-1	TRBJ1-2	TGCAGCGTTGAGACAGGCCAGAGTAACTATGGCTACACCTTC	CSVETGQSNYGYTF
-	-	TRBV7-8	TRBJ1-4	TGTGCCAGCAGCGTCCATAGGGAGAATGAAAAACTGTTTTTT	CASSVHRENEKLFF
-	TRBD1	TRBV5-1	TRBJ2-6	TGCGCCAGCAGCCCGGGACAGGGGACGGGCGGGGCCAACGTCCTGACTTTC	CASSPGQGTGGANVLTF
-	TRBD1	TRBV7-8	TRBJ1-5	TGTGCCAGCAGCCCGACAGGGGGCAATCAGCCCCAGCATTTT	CASSPTGGNQPQHF
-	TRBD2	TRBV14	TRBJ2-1	TGTGCCAGCCGTCTAGCGGGGGGGACCCATGAGCAGTTCTTC	CASRLAGGTHEQFF
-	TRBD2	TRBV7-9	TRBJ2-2	TGTGCCAGCGGGGGCGGGGGGGCCGGCGGGGAGCTGTTTTTT	CASGGGGAGGELFF
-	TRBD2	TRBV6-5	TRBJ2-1	TGTGCCAGCAGGTCGGGGGGGACCCCCTACAATGAGCAGTTCTTC	CASRSGGTPYNEQFF
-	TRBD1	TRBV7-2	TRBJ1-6	TGTGCCAGCAGCCGGACAGGGGGCGCCGTTTCCTATAATTCACCCCTCCACTTT	CASSRTGGAVSYNSPLHF
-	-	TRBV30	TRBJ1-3	TGTGCCTGGTCCGGGGGGACTGGAAACACCATATATTTT	CAWSGGTGNTIYF